This paragraph covers one TCR beta chain sequence. There are 14 residues in the CDR3. Germline loops: CDR1 LNHDA, CDR2 SQIVND (reference sequence). Trimming cost V 8 bases and J 2 bases; bases outside gene matches: 6. Sequencing used immunoSEQ multiplex PCR; TCRdb keeps in-frame clones, though not all of them. The table has approximately 210,000 clones, roughly 86% seen once. These data belong to a study of blood T cell repertoires in COVID-19. The sequence was obtained from a woman between 45 and 60 years old with active or convalescent COVID-19. The chain recombines TRBV19 with TRBJ2-3, with 8 bases identical to TRBD2. The sample taken for sequencing was peripheral blood. The CDR3 region has the DNA TGTGCCAGTGCCTACGGGGGGGCCACAGATACGCAGTATTTT. It translates to CASAYGGATDTQYF.